The T cell receptor beta chain described here comes from a study of blood T cell repertoires in COVID-19 (dated by TCRdb to 2020 to 2022). Study-wide context: The collaborator samples originated in the United States, Italy and Spain and spanned the acute and convalescent phases of COVID-19. A de-identified subject ID, COVID-19 status, age in years and sex were almost always included in the sample metadata. Where HLA class I and class II types were available, the types were taken from metadata supplied by the sample provider, not from assay-based typing. The prospective study material was composed of cDNA or gDNA derived from T cells, B-cell-depleted T cells, or PBMCs. The repertoires were made available in a free public database intended to serve as a resource for research on the immune response to SARS-CoV-2. Samples were obtained from the ongoing ImmuneRACE study (first 160 participants) and from about 1,300 subjects provided by 6 global collaborators. The dataset comprised deeply sampled blood TCRbeta repertoires from subjects exposed to, actively infected with, or recovered from COVID-19.

About this clone itself: This clone's antigen is unknown. No much larger clone exists at a distance of one base, and base qualities are not known.

The germline V gene yields KGHSH for CDR1 and LQKENI for CDR2. From the cysteine through the phenylalanine, the CDR3 covers 18 amino acids. Here the CDR3 DNA is all that survives: 54 bases in frame from base 1. Germline trimming: 6 bases from V, 2 bases from J; junction bases outside gene matches: 17. Overall study outcomes, separate from this receptor: Clinical and demographic metadata were provided uncurated, with the amount varying by source and participant.

Enrolling through a virtual design, the prospective study's participants ranged in age from roughly 18 to 90 years and lived across 20 to 25 United States geographic areas. In the prospective study, cohorts were assigned on the basis of participant-reported clinical history obtained from a screening survey and a study questionnaire. Recovered participants in ImmuneRACE Cohort 3 were defined by two consecutive negative NP/OP PCR tests, clearance by a healthcare professional, or resolution of symptoms. In the prospective study, whole blood, serum and a nasopharyngeal or oropharyngeal swab were collected from each participant by mobile phlebotomists. Prospective study participants could optionally give additional blood draws and questionnaires over an approximately two-month period. Prospective study blood samples were shipped either frozen or at room temperature before DNA extraction. TCRbeta CDR3 regions were amplified from genomic DNA by means of the immunoSEQ Assay, a bias-controlled multiplex PCR. In the original analysis: The number of nucleated cells in each sample was estimated from the amplification of reference gene primers within the assay. To quantify the absolute abundance of each unique TCRbeta CDR3 rearrangement, sequence reads were collapsed and filtered. For each sample, productive Simpson clonality was calculated as the square root of Simpson's diversity index over productive rearrangements. The immuneACCESS repertoire file appears here via TCRdb, limited to in-frame rearrangements. These files lack a portion of the clones; in checked studies, under half of the deficit traces to unresolved V genes, and the cause of the others is not known. The V and J calls and clone size are taken from that table; D and trimming were inferred from the DNA. This sample is represented by roughly 150,000 clones; roughly 89% of them were singletons. Around 4.5% of the sample goes to the ten largest clones.

The rearranged chain carries TRBV18 and TRBJ2-3; 7 junctional bases match TRBD1. The receptor comes from a man aged 50-60 years who had recovered from COVID-19. The sample was PBMCs or T cells enriched from blood (not recorded which). The nucleotide sequence reads as follows: TGTGCCAGCTCCCATCGACCCAGGGGGATTAGGGACACAGATACGCAGTATTTT. Translated, it reads CASSHRPRGIRDTDTQYF.